The clone carrying this T cell receptor (beta chain) was observed at least ten times. Its cognate antigen is unknown. The beta constant-region primer was an equimolar mix of two oligonucleotides covering TRBC1 and TRBC2. Ligated cDNA was amplified by four rounds of PCR with nested alpha and beta constant-region primers and SP2. Ligation attached a single-stranded oligonucleotide with a 12-nucleotide UMI and the SP2 primer to the cDNA 3' end. TCRdb reanalysed the UMI-ligation and nested PCR reads using MiXCR and keeps one entry per CDR3 protein. Among roughly 17,000 distinct CDR3 sequences listed, around 8.2% were seen once. V was cut by 4 bases and J by 0 bases, with 12 bases left in between. The CDR3 has 15 residues. This sample is drawn from a study of naive and memory T cell subsets. After CD4 positive bead selection, the CD4-negative fraction gave CD8 T cells. Overall study results and limits: Over 90% of naive TCR sequences appeared only once, unlike memory subsets.

This receptor was obtained from a human donor in good health. Sequences were obtained from central memory CD8+ T cells from blood. The chain couples TRBV12-3 or TRBV12-4 to TRBJ1-1; a possible D gene is TRBD1 (5 bases). DNA of the CDR3: TGTGCCAGCAGTTGGGGCGTAACAGTGAACACTGAAGCTTTCTTT. Amino acids: CASSWGVTVNTEAFF.